Shown below are 25 T cell receptor beta chains from a single sample sequenced in a study of long-term antiretroviral therapy in people with HIV. Researchers report immunoSEQ v3.0 was run at survey level. Some clones are missing from TCRdb's copy, which holds only in-frame ones; the method was immunoSEQ multiplex PCR. The sample has 24,000 or so clones; approximately 82% are singletons. Sequencing was performed on unsorted PBMCs, taken 3 years after starting antiretroviral therapy. These receptor sequences come from a man between 18 and 35 years old with HIV.

This chain links TRBV7-8 with TRBJ1-4, with D tentatively TRBD1 (5 bases). The CDR3 has 19 residues. The V end was cut by 1 base, the J end by 2 bases, with 20 bases between. CDR1 is SGHVS, CDR2 FQNEAQ, per germline. This CDR3 reads CASSLEQGVPTITNEKLFF. CDR3 nucleotides: TGTGCCAGCAGCTTAGAGCAGGGTGTCCCTACCATCACTAATGAAAAACTGTTTTTT.

This chain uses TRBV5-1 with TRBJ2-3; D not resolved. The V end lost 4 bases, the J end lost 6 bases, and 6 bases lay between the germline ends. This CDR3 has 11 residues. Germline loops: CDR1 SGHRS, CDR2 YFSETQ. CDR3 in amino acids: CASSRSDTQYF. The CDR3 DNA is TGCGCCAGCAGCCGGTCGGATACGCAGTATTTT.

This clone occurred once. The rearrangement links TRBV2 to TRBJ2-1; D is perhaps TRBD2 (7 bases). Trimming removed 0 bases at V and 9 bases at J, with 12 bases between. The CDR3 sequence is 14 residues long. Germline-derived CDR1 and CDR2 are SNHLY and FYNNEI. This chain's CDR3 is CASSEAGGRTEQFF. The CDR3 bases are TGTGCCAGCAGTGAAGCGGGGGGGCGGACTGAGCAGTTCTTC.

The V and J genes are TRBV5-6 and TRBJ2-5; TRBD1 agrees at 8 bases. V dropped 3 bases and J dropped 5; count of bases not matched to a gene: 9. CDR1 and CDR2 from the germline V gene are SGHDT and YYEEEE. CDR3 size: 15 residues. The CDR3 here is CASSWEQGDRETQYF. CDR3 DNA: TGTGCCAGCAGCTGGGAACAGGGGGATCGGGAGACCCAGTACTTC. The whole variable domain, remainder taken from reference TRBV5-6 and TRBJ2-5, is DAGVTQSPTHLIKTRGQQVTLRCSPKSGHDTVSWYQQALGQGPQFIFQYYEEEERQRGNFPDRFSGHQFPNYSSELNVNALLLGDSALYLCASSWEQGDRETQYFGPGTRLLVL.

The J gene is TRBJ2-5, the V gene TRBV18; D is possibly TRBD2 (6 bases). In germline, CDR1 is KGHSH, CDR2 LQKENI. CDR3 size: 16 residues. V lost 0 bases and J lost 4, with 15 bases in between. CDR3 in amino acids: CASSPPYEGRSETQYF. CDR3 sequence (DNA): TGTGCCAGCTCACCACCGTATGAGGGGAGGTCAGAGACCCAGTACTTC.

This chain joins TRBV12-5 and TRBJ2-2; D remains ambiguous. The V gene lost 2 bases and the J gene lost 3 bases, with 7 bases spanning the gap. Looked up from germline, CDR1 is LGHNT and CDR2 is FRNRAP. The CDR3 runs 14 residues. CDR3 protein: CASGLRPDTGELFF. The CDR3 nucleotides are TGTGCTAGTGGTTTGCGGCCAGACACCGGGGAGCTGTTTTTT.

The V gene is TRBV28, the J gene TRBJ2-3; 8 bases agree with TRBD2. The CDR3 contains 16 residues. With V trimmed by 3 bases and J by 2 bases, 7 bases remained unmatched. Germline V lookup: CDR1 MDHEN, CDR2 SYDVKM. The CDR3 is CASSFGGLADTDTQYF. DNA of the CDR3: TGTGCCAGCAGTTTCGGCGGACTAGCCGACACAGATACGCAGTATTTT.

This clone has only one observation. The chain couples TRBV30 to TRBJ2-3; D is undetermined. Trimming shortened V by 4 bases and J by 2 bases, and 7 bases separated the two germline ends. The CDR3 covers 12 residues. Germline CDR1 and CDR2: GTSNPN and SVGIG (reference sequence). The DNA for the CDR3 is TGTGCCTGGACGTGGTCCACAGATACGCAGTATTTT. Protein sequence: CAWTWSTDTQYF.

The J gene is TRBJ2-5, the V gene TRBV5-5; D ambiguous. V was clipped by 4 bases and J by 5 bases, with 9 bases between them. CDR3 length: 12 residues. The V gene's germline CDR1 is SGHKS and CDR2 YYEKEE (reference sequence). The DNA for the CDR3 is TGTGCCAGCAGCCGAGTCGGGGAGACCCAGTACTTC. It encodes CASSRVGETQYF.

This clone was counted a single time. V gene TRBV30 combines with J gene TRBJ1-1; D not resolved. The CDR3 loop spans 11 amino acids. V was trimmed by 2 bases and J by 5 bases, leaving 6 bases between them. Germline lookup yields CDR1 GTSNPN and CDR2 SVGIG (reference sequence). This chain's CDR3 is CAWSLFTEAFF. CDR3 DNA: TGTGCCTGGAGTTTGTTTACTGAAGCTTTCTTT.

The CDR3 loop reads CASSETGLAPYSGRPGELFF. Here the CDR3 DNA reads TGCGCCAGCAGTGAGACAGGACTAGCTCCCTATAGCGGGCGGCCCGGGGAGCTGTTTTTT. The V and J genes are TRBV10-1 and TRBJ2-2, with 8 bases identical to TRBD2. Germline V lookup: CDR1 WNHNN, CDR2 SYGVQD (reference sequence). CDR3 length equals 20 residues. After removal of 2 bases from V and 6 bases from J, the junction contained 20 bases not matched to a gene.

The rearrangement joins TRBV6-1 to TRBJ2-7; D remains unclear. Germline V gene data show CDR1 as MNHNS and CDR2 as SASEGT. Trimming shortened V by 0 bases and J by 0 bases, and 12 bases separated the two germline ends. This CDR3 contains 16 residues. CDR3 sequence reads: CASSEAAQASSYEQYV. In DNA, the CDR3 is TGTGCCAGCAGTGAAGCCGCTCAGGCGAGCTCCTACGAGCAGTACGTC.

The chain combines TRBV30 with TRBJ2-1, with 7 positions matching TRBD2. CDR1 GTSNPN and CDR2 SVGIG come from the germline V gene (reference sequence). This CDR3 comprises 15 residues. J lost 0 bases, V lost 4 bases, and 6 bases had no gene match. This CDR3 is CAWNQGGFSYNEQFF. The DNA of the CDR3 is TGTGCCTGGAACCAGGGAGGGTTCTCCTACAATGAGCAGTTCTTC.

This clone is a singleton in its sample. The chain carries TRBV7-9 and TRBJ2-2, with D hard to call. CDR1 and CDR2 (germline): SEHNR, FQNEAQ (reference sequence). Trimming took off 6 bases at V and 5 bases at J, with 10 bases between the two ends. This CDR3 contains 13 residues. The CDR3 sequence: CASRLLGTGELFF. The CDR3 nucleotides read TGTGCCAGCAGACTACTGGGAACCGGGGAGCTGTTTTTT.

This clone has a single count. The chain links TRBV12-5 to TRBJ1-1; no clear D gene. The CDR3 has 11 amino acids. Germline V gene sequence: CDR1 LGHNT, CDR2 FRNRAP. Trimming shortened V by 5 bases and J by 6 bases, and 7 bases separated the two germline ends. The CDR3 region has the DNA TGTGCTAGTGGTAGTACATCTGAAGCTTTCTTT. Protein sequence: CASGSTSEAFF.

This clone was detected once. CDR3: CASSITAIGANVLTF. The CDR3 DNA reads TGTGCCAGCAGCATCACAGCGATTGGGGCCAACGTCCTGACTTTC. The chain employs TRBV9 and TRBJ2-6; D call uncertain. V shed 4 bases and J shed 3 bases, with 11 bases lying between them. This CDR3 is built from 15 residues. Germline V CDR1 and CDR2: SGDLS, YYNGEE.

The J gene is TRBJ2-3, the V gene TRBV5-4, with D uncertain. The length of the CDR3 is 12 residues. Germline CDR1 and CDR2: SGHNT and YYREEE (reference sequence). The ends were cut back, 5 bases at V and 0 bases at J, with 4 bases in the middle. The DNA for the CDR3 is TGTGCCAGCAGTTTTAGCACAGATACGCAGTATTTT. This gives the protein CASSFSTDTQYF.

The chain combines TRBV2 with TRBJ1-1; D not resolved. Trimming stripped 2 bases from V and 0 bases from J, with 7 bases between. Germline CDR1 and CDR2: SNHLY and FYNNEI. The CDR3 covers 14 residues. In DNA form, the CDR3 reads TGTGCCAGCAGTGAAACAGTGATGAACACTGAAGCTTTCTTT. Protein product: CASSETVMNTEAFF.

The V and J genes are TRBV19 and TRBJ2-1; perhaps D is TRBD1 or TRBD2 (5 bases each). This CDR3 spans 15 amino acids. Germline CDR1 LNHDA, CDR2 SQIVND (reference sequence). V was shortened by 3 bases and J by 4 bases, with 13 bases between the two germline ends. DNA for the CDR3: TGTGCCAGTAGTATCTCTGGGACCAGATACAATGAGCAGTTCTTC. Protein product: CASSISGTRYNEQFF.

The chain carries TRBV7-3 and TRBJ2-3; 12 bases fit TRBD2. The V gene end was trimmed by 1 base and the J gene end by 6 bases; junction bases not matched to a gene: 8. In germline, CDR1 is SGHTA, CDR2 FQGTGA. The length of the CDR3 is 17 residues. DNA for the CDR3: TGTGCCAGCAGCTTAAAAGGGGCTAGCGGGGGGGCGGATACGCAGTATTTT. It translates to CASSLKGASGGADTQYF.

Written as DNA, the CDR3 is TGTGCCAGTACTAGTCGGTCGGTGGAAAAACTGTTTTTT. It codes for CASTSRSVEKLFF. The rearrangement joins TRBV19 to TRBJ1-4, with unresolved D. Trimming took 7 bases from V and 8 from J, leaving 14 bases between them. Germline lookup yields CDR1 LNHDA and CDR2 SQIVND (reference sequence). There are 13 residues in the CDR3.

The V gene is TRBV19, the J gene TRBJ2-2, with D perhaps TRBD1 or TRBD2 (6 bases each). Looked up from germline, CDR1 is LNHDA and CDR2 is SQIVND (reference sequence). Trimming removed 3 bases from V and 4 bases from J, with 15 bases in between. The CDR3 is 16 amino acids. CDR3 residues: CASSIRKGGPTGELFF. CDR3 coding DNA: TGTGCCAGTAGTATCCGAAAGGGGGGCCCCACCGGGGAGCTGTTTTTT.

V and J are TRBV6-5 and TRBJ2-5; a weak D match, TRBD2 (6 bases). The CDR3 sequence is 15 residues long. V was cut by 5 bases and J by 5 bases, with 18 bases left in between. Germline V gene lookup returns CDR1 MNHEY and CDR2 SVGAGI. DNA of the CDR3: TGTGCCAGCAGTCCACTTGGAGGGACCGGGGAGACCCAGTACTTC. Translation gives CASSPLGGTGETQYF.

J is TRBJ2-5 and V is TRBV6-6; D might be TRBD1 (6 bases). CDR1 and CDR2 (germline): MNHNY, SVGAGI (reference sequence). CDR3 size: 14 residues. Trimming pared 5 bases from V and 3 bases from J, leaving 13 bases between. CDR3 nucleotide sequence: TGTGCCAGCAGTCCTGGGACACGCGAAGAGACCCAGTACTTC. Protein sequence: CASSPGTREETQYF.

The chain carries TRBV28 and TRBJ2-6; 9 bases are shared with TRBD1. Germline CDR1 and CDR2: MDHEN and SYDVKM. This CDR3 spans 16 amino acids. V trimming: 2 bases; J trimming: 5 bases; junction bases outside the gene matches: 4. CDR3 protein: CASSLGGQGRANVLTF. CDR3 coding DNA: TGTGCCAGCAGTTTAGGGGGACAGGGACGGGCCAACGTCCTGACTTTC. Full variable domain (rest looked up from reference TRBV28 and TRBJ2-6): DVKVTQSSRYLVKRTGEKVFLECVQDMDHENMFWYRQDPGLGLRLIYFSYDVKMKEKGDIPEGYSVSREKKERFSLILESASTNQTSMYLCASSLGGQGRANVLTFGAGSRLTVL.